Listed here are 28 T cell receptor beta chains from one sample, sequenced in a study of blood T cell repertoires in COVID-19. Clones were sequenced by immunoSEQ multiplex PCR, and TCRdb holds only the in-frame ones, with some missing. The sample has 400,000 to 500,000 clones; around nine tenths are singletons. What was sequenced was PBMCs or T cells enriched from blood (not recorded which). Receptors originate from a woman aged 40 to 49 who had recovered from COVID-19.

The CDR3 spells CASTSGGPNTGELFF. The CDR3 DNA sequence: TGTGCCAGCACCTCTGGAGGGCCGAACACCGGGGAGCTGTTTTTT. The chain couples TRBV9 to TRBJ2-2; TRBD2 might be the D (6 bases). Germline V gene data show CDR1 as SGDLS and CDR2 as YYNGEE. The CDR3 spans 15 residues. V was clipped by 6 bases and J by 0 bases, with 12 bases between them.

The CDR3, as DNA: TGTGCTAGTGGTCCATCACAACCCATTACAGGGAACTATGGCTACACCTTC. Its protein product is CASGPSQPITGNYGYTF. This rearrangement joins TRBV12-5 to TRBJ1-2; the D gene is possibly TRBD1 (6 bases). Trimming cost V 5 bases and J 2 bases, with 21 bases left between them. Germline-derived CDR1 and CDR2 are LGHNT and FRNRAP. The CDR3 is 17 residues long.

The chain is built from TRBV12-3 or TRBV12-4 and TRBJ2-1; possibly TRBD1 for D (5 bases). Trimming took 7 bases from V and 7 from J, leaving 14 bases between them. The CDR3 extends over 13 amino acids. CDR3 DNA: TGTGCCAGCATGGGGCAGGGTAGAAATGAGCAGTTCTTC. Translating gives CASMGQGRNEQFF.

The chain carries TRBV28 and TRBJ2-7, with TRBD2 matching over 10 bases. Germline CDR1 is MDHEN and CDR2 is SYDVKM. This CDR3 is built from 17 residues. With V trimmed by 6 bases and J by 2 bases, 13 bases remained unmatched. The CDR3 loop is CASSLLAGDGGTYEQYF. The CDR3 DNA reads TGTGCCAGCAGCCTGCTAGCGGGAGATGGGGGGACCTACGAGCAGTACTTC.

The CDR3 spells CASLKTSRSGELFF. The CDR3 DNA sequence: TGTGCCAGCCTAAAGACTAGTAGGTCGGGGGAGCTGTTTTTT. The V gene is TRBV6-5, the J gene TRBJ2-2, with D maybe TRBD2 (6 bases). The CDR3 runs 14 residues. V lost 8 bases and J lost 8, with 18 bases in between. The V gene's germline CDR1 is MNHEY and CDR2 SVGAGI.

This clone came up a few times. The V gene is TRBV3-1 (or the pseudogene TRBV3-2), the J gene TRBJ1-2, with D unresolved. The CDR3 runs to 14 residues. V was shortened by 0 bases and J by 3 bases, with 8 bases between the two germline ends. Germline assignment: CDR1 LGHDT and CDR2 YNNKEL (reference sequence). CDR3 nucleotide sequence: TGTGCCAGCAGCCAAGATGCCAGATACTATGGCTACACCTTC. This translates into CASSQDARYYGYTF.

J is TRBJ1-1 and V is TRBV28, with 8 bases fitting TRBD1. The J segment lost 1 base and the V segment lost 3 bases, leaving 4 bases of the junction unmatched. Germline loops: CDR1 MDHEN, CDR2 SYDVKM. The length of the CDR3 is 15 residues. CDR3 in DNA: TGTGCCAGCAGTTTGGACGGGACAGGGAACACTGAAGCTTTCTTT. Translation gives CASSLDGTGNTEAFF.

This rearrangement joins TRBV18 to TRBJ1-4; D not certain. There are 17 residues in the CDR3. The V end lost 3 bases, the J end lost 4 bases, and 18 bases lay between the germline ends. Germline CDR1 KGHSH, CDR2 LQKENI. The DNA for the CDR3 is TGTGCCAGCTCACCGGACCTGAGGGAGGCGGGTAATGAAAAACTGTTTTTT. Its protein is CASSPDLREAGNEKLFF.

This chain uses TRBV27 with TRBJ2-1; TRBD2 matches at 10 bases. The CDR3 has 15 residues. CDR1 and CDR2 from the germline V gene are MNHEY and SMNVEV (reference sequence). J gave up 2 bases and V 4 bases, and 2 bases lay outside the gene matches. CDR3 sequence: CASSSLAGAYNEQFF. CDR3 DNA sequence: TGTGCCAGCAGTTCCCTAGCGGGAGCCTACAATGAGCAGTTCTTC.

The V call is TRBV30, the J call TRBJ1-3; perhaps TRBD1 as D (6 bases). Germline V gene lookup returns CDR1 GTSNPN and CDR2 SVGIG (reference sequence). The CDR3 extends over 16 amino acids. V was pared by 2 bases and J by 3 bases, with 17 bases between. CDR3 region: CAWSLRRGHLGNTIYF. In nucleotides, the CDR3 is TGTGCCTGGAGTCTCCGACGGGGACATCTTGGAAACACCATATATTTT.

The CDR3 DNA follows: TGTGCCATCAGGCCGGGACAAGCAACTAATGAAAAACTGTTTTTT. Translation gives CAIRPGQATNEKLFF. The J gene is TRBJ1-4, the V gene TRBV10-3, with a possible D match to TRBD1 (6 bases). CDR3 length: 15 amino acids. Germline V lookup: CDR1 ENHRY, CDR2 SYGVKD. V lost 6 bases, J lost 0 bases, and 11 bases lay in between.

This chain joins TRBV5-1 and TRBJ2-7; tentative D call: TRBD2 (5 bases). V lost 3 bases and J lost 4, with 11 bases in between. Germline CDR1 and CDR2: SGHRS and YFSETQ. The CDR3 extends over 13 amino acids. DNA for the CDR3: TGCGCCAGCAGCTCCGGGAATATGTACGAGCAGTACTTC. This encodes CASSSGNMYEQYF.

This rearrangement joins TRBV7-9 to TRBJ2-7; D uncertain. Looked up from germline, CDR1 is SEHNR and CDR2 is FQNEAQ (reference sequence). This CDR3 region has 12 residues. Trimming left V 4 bases short and J 2 bases short, with 6 bases between. CDR3 bases: TGTGCCAGCAGCTCACTAACCTACGAGCAGTACTTC. This sequence encodes CASSSLTYEQYF.

The chain is built from TRBV2 and TRBJ1-5, with TRBD1 identical over 8 bases. The germline V gene has CDR1 SNHLY and CDR2 FYNNEI. V shed 5 bases and J 4 bases; nucleotides not matched to a gene: 10. The CDR3 spans 16 residues. In DNA form, the CDR3 reads TGTGCCAGCAGTACAGGGGGGGGTGGGCAAAATCAGCCCCAGCATTTT. As protein: CASSTGGGGQNQPQHF.

This rearrangement joins TRBV11-3 to TRBJ1-4, with 7 nucleotides matching TRBD1. The CDR3 sequence is 15 residues long. J was trimmed by 6 bases and V by 1 base; bases with no gene match: 5. Germline CDR1 reads SGHNT; CDR2 reads YENEEA. The CDR3 region is CASSLAGTGDEKLFF. In DNA, the CDR3 is TGTGCCAGCAGCTTAGCAGGCACAGGGGATGAAAAACTGTTTTTT.

This chain connects TRBV2 to TRBJ2-3, with 7 bases lining up with TRBD2. V was pared by 4 bases and J by 0 bases, with 4 bases of the junction left unmatched. Germline values: CDR1 SNHLY, CDR2 FYNNEI. The CDR3 covers 15 residues. CDR3 nucleotides: TGTGCCAGCAGTGGGCGGGAGAGGAGCACAGATACGCAGTATTTT. Translation: CASSGRERSTDTQYF.

This clone was recorded only once. The V and J genes are TRBV5-1 and TRBJ2-4, with D possibly matching TRBD1 (5 bases). V lost 0 bases and J 5 bases, leaving 12 bases between the germline ends. CDR1 and CDR2 (germline): SGHRS, YFSETQ. The CDR3 spans 15 residues. The CDR3 region has the DNA TGCGCCAGCAGCTTGGTGGTCGGCAGGGAAAACATTCAGTACTTC. Its translation is CASSLVVGRENIQYF.

The sample holds a few counts of this clone. The chain is built from TRBV10-3 and TRBJ2-1; 9 bases fit TRBD1. This CDR3 contains 17 residues. The ends lost 0 bases at V and 4 bases at J; junction bases unmatched: 7. Germline assignment: CDR1 ENHRY and CDR2 SYGVKD. The CDR3 sequence is CAISESPGTGSYNEQFF. The CDR3, as DNA: TGTGCCATCAGTGAGTCCCCCGGGACAGGGTCATACAATGAGCAGTTCTTC.

This sequence joins TRBV29-1 and TRBJ1-1; 7 nucleotides match TRBD1. The J segment lost 10 bases and the V segment lost 7 bases, leaving 12 bases of the junction unmatched. Per the germline V gene, CDR1 is SQVTM and CDR2 is ANQGSEA. CDR3 size: 12 residues. The CDR3 nucleotides read TGCAGCGCAGGACAGGTACTGAATGGAGCTTTCTTT. Amino acid sequence: CSAGQVLNGAFF.

This sequence joins TRBV19 and TRBJ1-5; D might be TRBD1 (5 bases). The germline CDR1 and CDR2 sequences are LNHDA and SQIVND (reference sequence). The CDR3 extends over 14 amino acids. V lost 6 bases and J 0 bases, leaving 9 bases between the germline ends. The CDR3 region has the DNA TGTGCCAGTAGACAGGAATATAGCAATCAGCCCCAGCATTTT. Translating gives CASRQEYSNQPQHF.

The chain is built from TRBV9 and TRBJ2-2, with 8 bases aligning to TRBD2. Germline CDR1 is SGDLS and CDR2 is YYNGEE. The CDR3 is 16 amino acids. V dropped 4 bases and J dropped 1; count of bases not matched to a gene: 6. The CDR3 protein is CASSLTSGKNTGELFF. Here the CDR3 DNA reads TGTGCCAGCAGCCTTACTAGCGGAAAGAACACCGGGGAGCTGTTTTTT.

This clone was recorded once. This chain joins TRBV10-2 and TRBJ2-1; 8 bases match TRBD2. From germline, CDR1 is WSHSY and CDR2 SAAADI. CDR3 size: 14 residues. The V and J ends lost 6 bases and 5 bases, in that order; junction bases with no gene match: 6. For the CDR3, the DNA is TGCGCCAGCAGCGGGAGGGCCAACGACAATGAGCAGTTCTTC. It encodes CASSGRANDNEQFF.

The gene calls are TRBV7-2 and TRBJ2-7; TRBD2 is a possible D gene (5 bases). This CDR3 is built from 14 residues. The V end lost 3 bases, the J end lost 4 bases, and 13 bases lay between the germline ends. Germline assignment: CDR1 SGHTA and CDR2 FQGNSA. DNA of the CDR3: TGTGCCAGCAGCTTCGATGCGAGAGGGTACGAGCAGTACTTC. Translated: CASSFDARGYEQYF.

The chain is built from TRBV18 and TRBJ2-5; D unclear. The CDR3 is made up of 13 amino acids. Germline V gene data show CDR1 as KGHSH and CDR2 as LQKENI. The germline V and J ends were trimmed by 2 bases and 2 bases, with 6 bases remaining between them. Here the CDR3 reads CASSPNRQETQYF. The CDR3, as DNA: TGTGCCAGCTCACCAAATCGGCAAGAGACCCAGTACTTC.

In DNA form, the CDR3 reads TGCGCCAGCAGCTTGGGACATAACTCCTACAATGAGCAGTTCTTC. As protein: CASSLGHNSYNEQFF. V gene TRBV5-1 combines with J gene TRBJ2-1; no clear D gene. Germline values: CDR1 SGHRS, CDR2 YFSETQ. The CDR3 length is 15 residues. V lost 0 bases to trimming and J lost 0 bases, with 7 bases between them.

CDR3 protein: CAISESPFADNNSPLHF. The CDR3 coding sequence is TGTGCCATCAGTGAGTCCCCGTTTGCTGACAATAATTCACCCCTCCACTTT. The chain links TRBV10-3 to TRBJ1-6; D not resolved. Trimming left V 0 bases short and J 5 bases short, with 14 bases between. Per the germline V gene, CDR1 is ENHRY and CDR2 is SYGVKD. The CDR3 length is 17 residues.

The gene calls are TRBV15 and TRBJ1-5, with D possibly being TRBD1 (6 bases). Trimming shortened V by 1 base and J by 5 bases, and 9 bases separated the two germline ends. The length of the CDR3 is 14 residues. From germline, CDR1 is LNHNV and CDR2 YYDKDF (reference sequence). CDR3 nucleotides: TGTGCCACCAGCAGAGTGGACAGCTATCAGCCCCAGCATTTT. Translated: CATSRVDSYQPQHF.

V gene TRBV29-1 combines with J gene TRBJ2-3, with 7 bases fitting TRBD2. Germline loops: CDR1 SQVTM, CDR2 ANQGSEA. Germline trimming cut 4 bases from V and 4 bases from J; bases unmatched to any gene: 11. CDR3 length: 15 amino acids. The CDR3 sequence is CSVAPTSSRADTQYF. The CDR3 DNA sequence: TGCAGCGTTGCACCGACTAGCTCAAGGGCAGATACGCAGTATTTT.